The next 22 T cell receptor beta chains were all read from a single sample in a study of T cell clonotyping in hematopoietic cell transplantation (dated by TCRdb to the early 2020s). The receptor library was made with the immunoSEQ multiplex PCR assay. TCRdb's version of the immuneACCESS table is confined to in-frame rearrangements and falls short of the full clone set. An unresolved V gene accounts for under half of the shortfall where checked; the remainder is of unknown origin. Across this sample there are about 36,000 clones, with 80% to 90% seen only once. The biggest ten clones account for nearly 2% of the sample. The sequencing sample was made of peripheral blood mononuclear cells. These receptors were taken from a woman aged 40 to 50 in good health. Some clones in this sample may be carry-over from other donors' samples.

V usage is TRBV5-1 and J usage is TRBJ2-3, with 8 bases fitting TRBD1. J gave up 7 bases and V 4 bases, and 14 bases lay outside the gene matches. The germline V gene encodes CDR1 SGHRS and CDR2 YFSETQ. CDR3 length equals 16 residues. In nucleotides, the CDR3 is TGCGCCAGCAGCCACCCCTCGGACAGGGCGGGGTATACGCAGTATTTT. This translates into CASSHPSDRAGYTQYF. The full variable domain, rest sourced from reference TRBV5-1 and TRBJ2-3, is KAGVTQTPRYLIKTRGQQVTLSCSPISGHRSVSWYQQTPGQGLQFLFEYFSETQRNKGNFPGRFSGRQFSNSRSEMNVSTLELGDSALYLCASSHPSDRAGYTQYFGPGTRLTVL.

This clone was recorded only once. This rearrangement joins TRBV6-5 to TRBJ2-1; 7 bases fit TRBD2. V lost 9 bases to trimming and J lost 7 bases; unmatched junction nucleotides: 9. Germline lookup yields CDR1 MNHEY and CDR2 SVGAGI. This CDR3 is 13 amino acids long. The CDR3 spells CAREREEVNEQFF. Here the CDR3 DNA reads TGTGCCAGGGAGCGGGAAGAGGTGAATGAGCAGTTCTTC.

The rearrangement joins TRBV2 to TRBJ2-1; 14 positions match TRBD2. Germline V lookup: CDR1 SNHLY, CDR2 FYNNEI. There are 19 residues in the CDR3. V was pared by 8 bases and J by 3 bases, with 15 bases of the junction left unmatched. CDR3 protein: CASEAGVRLAGGNYNEQFF. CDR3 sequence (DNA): TGTGCCAGCGAGGCGGGAGTCCGACTAGCGGGGGGGAACTACAATGAGCAGTTCTTC. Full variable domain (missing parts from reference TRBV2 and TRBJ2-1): EPEVTQTPSHQVTQMGQEVILRCVPISNHLYFYWYRQILGQKVEFLVSFYNNEISEKSEIFDDQFSVERPDGSNFTLKIRSTKLEDSAMYFCASEAGVRLAGGNYNEQFFGPGTRLTVL.

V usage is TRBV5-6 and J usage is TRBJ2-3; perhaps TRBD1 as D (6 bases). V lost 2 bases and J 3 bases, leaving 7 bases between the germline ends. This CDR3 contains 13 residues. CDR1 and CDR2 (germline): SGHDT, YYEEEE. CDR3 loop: CASSFQGTDTQYF. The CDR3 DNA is TGTGCCAGCAGCTTTCAGGGGACAGATACGCAGTATTTT.

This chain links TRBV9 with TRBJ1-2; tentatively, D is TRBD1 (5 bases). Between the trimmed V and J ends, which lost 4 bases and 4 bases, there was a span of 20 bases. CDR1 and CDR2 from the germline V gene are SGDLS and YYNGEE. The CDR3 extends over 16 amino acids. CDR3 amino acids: CASSTRTGVEVYGYTF. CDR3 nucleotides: TGTGCCAGCAGCACCCGGACGGGGGTAGAGGTCTATGGCTACACCTTC.

For the CDR3, the DNA is TGTGCCAGCAGTTCAACAGGGGACTCCTACGAGCAGTACTTC. Its protein product is CASSSTGDSYEQYF. The rearrangement links TRBV6-4 to TRBJ2-7, with 7 positions matching TRBD1. The CDR3 loop spans 14 amino acids. Losses at the gene ends were 5 bases for V and 0 bases for J; bases not matched to a gene: 4. Germline V gives CDR1 MRHNA, CDR2 SNTAGT.

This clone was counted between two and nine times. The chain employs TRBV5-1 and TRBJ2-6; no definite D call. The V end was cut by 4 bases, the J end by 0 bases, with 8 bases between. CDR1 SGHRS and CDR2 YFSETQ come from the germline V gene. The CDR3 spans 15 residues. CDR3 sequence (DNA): TGCGCCAGCAGCCCCAGGCCCTCTGGGGCCAACGTCCTGACTTTC. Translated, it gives CASSPRPSGANVLTF.

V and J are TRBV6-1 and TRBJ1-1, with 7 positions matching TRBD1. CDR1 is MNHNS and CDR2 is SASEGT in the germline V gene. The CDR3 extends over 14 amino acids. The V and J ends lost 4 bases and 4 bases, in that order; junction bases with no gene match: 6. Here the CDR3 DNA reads TGTGCCAGCAGTGTGACAGGGTTAATCACTGAAGCTTTCTTT. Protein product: CASSVTGLITEAFF.

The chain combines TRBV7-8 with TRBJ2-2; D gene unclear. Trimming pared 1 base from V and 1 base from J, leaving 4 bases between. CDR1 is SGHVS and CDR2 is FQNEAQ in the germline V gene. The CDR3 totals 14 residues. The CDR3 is CASSLDRNTGELFF. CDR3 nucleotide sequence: TGTGCCAGCAGCTTAGATAGGAACACCGGGGAGCTGTTTTTT.

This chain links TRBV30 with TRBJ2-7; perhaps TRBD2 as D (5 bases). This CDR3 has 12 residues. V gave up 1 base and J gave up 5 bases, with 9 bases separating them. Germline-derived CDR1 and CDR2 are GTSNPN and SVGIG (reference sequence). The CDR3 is CAWSGGEHEQYF. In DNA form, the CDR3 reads TGTGCCTGGAGTGGGGGAGAGCACGAGCAGTACTTC.

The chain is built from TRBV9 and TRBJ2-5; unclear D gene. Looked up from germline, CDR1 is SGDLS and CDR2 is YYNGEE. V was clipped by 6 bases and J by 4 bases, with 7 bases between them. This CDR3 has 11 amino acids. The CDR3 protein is CASKPVETQYF. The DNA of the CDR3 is TGTGCCAGCAAGCCAGTAGAGACCCAGTACTTC.

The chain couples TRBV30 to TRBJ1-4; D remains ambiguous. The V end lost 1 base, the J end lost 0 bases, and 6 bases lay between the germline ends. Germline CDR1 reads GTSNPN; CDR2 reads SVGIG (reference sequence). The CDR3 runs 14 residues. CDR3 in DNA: TGTGCCTGGAGTGGTCTAGCAACTAATGAAAAACTGTTTTTT. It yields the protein CAWSGLATNEKLFF.

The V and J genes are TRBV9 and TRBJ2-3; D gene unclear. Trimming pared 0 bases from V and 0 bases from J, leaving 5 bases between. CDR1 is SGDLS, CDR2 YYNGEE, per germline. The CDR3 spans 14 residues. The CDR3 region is CASSVGDSTDTQYF. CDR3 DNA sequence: TGTGCCAGCAGCGTAGGGGATAGCACAGATACGCAGTATTTT. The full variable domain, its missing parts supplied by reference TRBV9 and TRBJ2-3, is DSGVTQTPKHLITATGQRVTLRCSPRSGDLSVYWYQQSLDQGLQFLIQYYNGEERAKGNILERFSAQQFPDLHSELNLSSLELGDSALYFCASSVGDSTDTQYFGPGTRLTVL.

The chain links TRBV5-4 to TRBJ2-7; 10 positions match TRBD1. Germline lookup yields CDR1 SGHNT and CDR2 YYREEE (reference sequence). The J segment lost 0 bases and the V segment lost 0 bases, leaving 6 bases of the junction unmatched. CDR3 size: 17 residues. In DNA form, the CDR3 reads TGTGCCAGCAGCTTGGTGGGACAGGGGTATGACTCCTACGAGCAGTACTTC. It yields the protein CASSLVGQGYDSYEQYF.

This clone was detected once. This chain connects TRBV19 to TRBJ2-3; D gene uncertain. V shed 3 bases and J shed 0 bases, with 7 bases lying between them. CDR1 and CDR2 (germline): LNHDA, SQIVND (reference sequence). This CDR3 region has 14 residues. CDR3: CASSIFASTDTQYF. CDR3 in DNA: TGTGCCAGTAGTATCTTTGCTAGCACAGATACGCAGTATTTT.

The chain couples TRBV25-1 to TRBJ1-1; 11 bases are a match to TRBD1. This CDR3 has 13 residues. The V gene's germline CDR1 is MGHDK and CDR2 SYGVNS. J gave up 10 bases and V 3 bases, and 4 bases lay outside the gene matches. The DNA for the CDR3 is TGTGCCAGCAGTGATGGGACAGGGGGTAGAGCTTTCTTT. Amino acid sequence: CASSDGTGGRAFF.

The CDR3 nucleotides are TGTGCGGCTAGCGGGGAACAAGAGACCCAGTACTTC. Translation: CAASGEQETQYF. The V gene is TRBV7-8, the J gene TRBJ2-5, with 9 bases matching TRBD2. CDR1 is SGHVS, CDR2 FQNEAQ, per germline. The CDR3 sequence is 12 residues long.

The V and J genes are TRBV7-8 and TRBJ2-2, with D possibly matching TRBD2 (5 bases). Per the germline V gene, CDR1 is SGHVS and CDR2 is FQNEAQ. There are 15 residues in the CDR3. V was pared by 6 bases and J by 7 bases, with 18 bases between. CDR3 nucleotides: TGTGCCAGCAGGATGATGGGAGCGCAGAGCGGGGAGCTGTTTTTT. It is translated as CASRMMGAQSGELFF.

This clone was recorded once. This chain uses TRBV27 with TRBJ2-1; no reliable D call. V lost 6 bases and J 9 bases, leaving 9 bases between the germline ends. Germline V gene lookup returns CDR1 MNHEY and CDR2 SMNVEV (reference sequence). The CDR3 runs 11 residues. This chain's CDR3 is CASSRQPEQFF. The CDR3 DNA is TGTGCCAGCAGCCGCCAGCCTGAGCAGTTCTTC.

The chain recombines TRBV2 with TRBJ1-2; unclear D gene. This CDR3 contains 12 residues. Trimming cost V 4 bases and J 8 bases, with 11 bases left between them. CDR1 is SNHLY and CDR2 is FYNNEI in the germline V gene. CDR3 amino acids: CASSAGIQGYTF. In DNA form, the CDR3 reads TGTGCCAGCAGTGCGGGGATTCAGGGCTACACCTTC.

The CDR3 DNA is TGTGCCTGGAGCCCGGGGACGGTCTATGGCTACACCTTC. It specifies CAWSPGTVYGYTF. The chain couples TRBV30 to TRBJ1-2; the D gene is possibly TRBD1 (5 bases). V lost 3 bases to trimming and J lost 4 bases, with 12 bases between them. The CDR3 consists of 13 residues. Germline CDR1 and CDR2: GTSNPN and SVGIG (reference sequence).

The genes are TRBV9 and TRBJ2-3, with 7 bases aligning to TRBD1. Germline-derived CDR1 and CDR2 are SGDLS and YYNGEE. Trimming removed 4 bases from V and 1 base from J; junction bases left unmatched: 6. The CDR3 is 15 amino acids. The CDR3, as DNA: TGTGCCAGCAGCCAGGGGGACGGAGGCACAGATACGCAGTATTTT. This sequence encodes CASSQGDGGTDTQYF.